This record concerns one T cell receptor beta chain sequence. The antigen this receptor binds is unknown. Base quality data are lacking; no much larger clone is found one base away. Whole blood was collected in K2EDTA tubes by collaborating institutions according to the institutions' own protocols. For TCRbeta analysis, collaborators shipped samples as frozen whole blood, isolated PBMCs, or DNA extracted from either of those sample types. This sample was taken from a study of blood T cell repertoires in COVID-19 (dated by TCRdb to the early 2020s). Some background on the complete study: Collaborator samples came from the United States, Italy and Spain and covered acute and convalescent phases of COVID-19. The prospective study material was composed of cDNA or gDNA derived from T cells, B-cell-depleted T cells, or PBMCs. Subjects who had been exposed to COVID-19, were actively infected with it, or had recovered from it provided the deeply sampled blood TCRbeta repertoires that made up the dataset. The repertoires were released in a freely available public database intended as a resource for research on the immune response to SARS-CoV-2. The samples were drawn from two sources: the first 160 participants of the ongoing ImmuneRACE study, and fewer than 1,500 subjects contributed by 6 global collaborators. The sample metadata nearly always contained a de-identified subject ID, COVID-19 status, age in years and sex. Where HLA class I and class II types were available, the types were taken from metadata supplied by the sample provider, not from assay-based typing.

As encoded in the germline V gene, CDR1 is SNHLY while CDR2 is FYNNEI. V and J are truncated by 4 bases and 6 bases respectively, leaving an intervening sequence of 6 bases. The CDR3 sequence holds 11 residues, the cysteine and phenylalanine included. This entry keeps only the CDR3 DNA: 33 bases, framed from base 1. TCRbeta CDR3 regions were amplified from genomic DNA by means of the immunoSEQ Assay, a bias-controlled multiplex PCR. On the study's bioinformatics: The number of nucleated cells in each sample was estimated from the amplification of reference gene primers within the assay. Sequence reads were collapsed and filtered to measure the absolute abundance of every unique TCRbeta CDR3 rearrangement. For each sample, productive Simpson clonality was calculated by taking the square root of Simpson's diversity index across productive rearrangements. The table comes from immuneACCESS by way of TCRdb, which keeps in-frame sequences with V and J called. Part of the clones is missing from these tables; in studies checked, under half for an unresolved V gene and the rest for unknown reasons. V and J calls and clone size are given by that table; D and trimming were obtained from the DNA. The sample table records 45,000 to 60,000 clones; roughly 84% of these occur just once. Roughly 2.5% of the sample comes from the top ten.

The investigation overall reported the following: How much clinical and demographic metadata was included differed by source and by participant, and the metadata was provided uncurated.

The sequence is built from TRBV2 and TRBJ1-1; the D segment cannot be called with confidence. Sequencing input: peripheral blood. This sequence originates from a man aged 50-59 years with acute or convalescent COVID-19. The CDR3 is CASSVYAEAFF. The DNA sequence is TGTGCCAGCAGTGTATATGCTGAAGCTTTCTTT.